This T cell receptor (beta chain) was retrieved from a study of blood T cell repertoires in COVID-19 (dated by TCRdb to 2020 to 2022). Regarding the complete study: The collaborator samples originated in the United States, Italy and Spain and spanned the acute and convalescent phases of COVID-19. The prospective study material was composed of cDNA or gDNA derived from T cells, B-cell-depleted T cells, or PBMCs. Subjects who had been exposed to COVID-19, were actively infected with it, or had recovered from it provided the deeply sampled blood TCRbeta repertoires that made up the dataset. The repertoires were made available in a free public database intended to serve as a resource for research on the immune response to SARS-CoV-2. The samples were drawn from the first 160 participants of the ongoing ImmuneRACE study and from over 950 subjects provided by 6 global collaborators. A de-identified subject ID, COVID-19 status, age in years and sex were almost always included in the sample metadata. Where available, HLA class I and class II types were taken from metadata supplied by the sample provider and were not determined by assay-based typing. General findings and caveats noted by the study authors: The amount of clinical and demographic metadata varied by source and participant and was provided uncurated.

The germline V gene (reference sequence) provides CDR1 SGHNT and CDR2 YYREEE. Spanning cysteine to phenylalanine, the CDR3 consists of 16 amino acids. Of the read, only the CDR3 DNA is kept; its 48 bases are in frame from base 1. The trim is 4 bases for V and 11 bases for J, with a gap of 27 bases between the germline ends. At one collaborating source in Seattle, patients were enrolled during active infection and were followed longitudinally through the course of disease. Whole blood was collected in K2EDTA tubes by collaborating institutions according to the institutions' own protocols. For TCRbeta analysis, collaborators shipped samples as frozen whole blood, isolated PBMCs, or DNA extracted from either of those sample types. The immunoSEQ Assay, a bias-controlled multiplex PCR, was used to amplify TCRbeta CDR3 regions from genomic DNA. As for how the authors treated the data: The number of nucleated cells in each sample was estimated by amplification of reference gene primers within the assay. To quantify the absolute abundance of each unique TCRbeta CDR3 rearrangement, sequence reads were collapsed and filtered. For each sample, productive Simpson clonality was calculated as the square root of Simpson's diversity index over productive rearrangements. TCRdb mirrors the immuneACCESS table, restricted to in-frame sequences. Some clones are absent from its copies; in checked studies, under half trace to an unresolved V gene, and the reason for the others is unknown. D and trimming come from the DNA, and the V and J calls and clone size come from that table. This sample has 250,000 to 300,000 clones in its table, and more than 85% of those were observed once. The ten largest clones capture about 5.2% of the sample.

In regard to this clone: Which antigen it targets is not known. There are no base qualities to consult, and no much larger clone falls within one base.

The V and J segments used are TRBV5-4 and TRBJ1-1, with TRBD1 perhaps the D gene, on 6 matching bases. The clonotype originates from a woman in her sixties or seventies with COVID-19, enrolled during active disease. Material for sequencing was peripheral blood. The nucleotide sequence reads TGTGCCAGCAGCGTACGGGGGGCCGCTTTCACTTCGGGGGCTTTCTTT. Its coded protein is CASSVRGAAFTSGAFF.